These 4 T cell receptor beta chains share one sample of origin, sequenced in a study of blood T cell repertoires in COVID-19. Clones were read by immunoSEQ multiplex PCR, and TCRdb kept only the in-frame ones, dropping some. Of roughly 130,000 clones in the sample, 70% to 90% were seen once. The specimen was PBMCs or T cells enriched from blood (not recorded which). Every receptor here comes from a woman in her forties or fifties who had recovered from COVID-19.

This clone has a single count. The J gene is TRBJ1-1, the V gene TRBV9; 7 bases are shared with TRBD1. The germline gives CDR1 SGDLS, CDR2 YYNGEE. The CDR3 is made up of 14 amino acids. With 2 bases clipped from V and 4 bases from J, the junction kept 5 bases outside the gene matches. CDR3 in DNA: TGTGCCAGCAGCGTGACAGGGCAGGGCACTGAAGCTTTCTTT. Its protein product is CASSVTGQGTEAFF.

The genes are TRBV12-3 or TRBV12-4 and TRBJ1-2, with D unresolved. Trimming left V 6 bases short and J 2 bases short, with 10 bases between. This CDR3 has 13 residues. CDR3 amino acids: CASSSSRNYGYTF. The CDR3 DNA is TGTGCCAGCAGCTCGTCGCGGAACTATGGCTACACCTTC.

This chain connects TRBV2 to TRBJ1-2, with D hard to call. This CDR3 spans 13 amino acids. V lost 6 bases and J lost 3, with 11 bases in between. Germline CDR1 and CDR2: SNHLY and FYNNEI. The CDR3 nucleotides are TGTGCCAGCAGGGACGAGGGAGACTATGGCTACACCTTC. Residues: CASRDEGDYGYTF. The full variable domain, its missing parts supplied by reference TRBV2 and TRBJ1-2, is EPEVTQTPSHQVTQMGQEVILRCVPISNHLYFYWYRQILGQKVEFLVSFYNNEISEKSEIFDDQFSVERPDGSNFTLKIRSTKLEDSAMYFCASRDEGDYGYTFGSGTRLTVV.

The chain joins TRBV2 to TRBJ1-1, with D possibly matching TRBD1 (5 bases). This CDR3 is 15 amino acids long. Trimming took 2 bases from V and 3 from J, leaving 13 bases between them. Germline loops: CDR1 SNHLY, CDR2 FYNNEI. In DNA form, the CDR3 reads TGTGCCAGCAGTGAATGGGTCAGGGACTACACTGAAGCTTTCTTT. It translates to CASSEWVRDYTEAFF.